A selection of T cell receptor beta chains follows, all from one sample in a study of beta chain features in type 1 diabetes. TCRdb's copy holds only in-frame clones and misses some; the assay was immunoSEQ multiplex PCR. Of hundreds of thousands of clones in the sample, 11% were seen once. The sequencing sample was made of naive CD4+ T cells from blood. The source is a young woman in good health. Both conserved end residues are part of each CDR3.

v_call cdr3_aa
TRBV4-3 CASSQDGSITGELFF
TRBV29-1 CSVTQGGITYEQYF
TRBV7-9 CASSRTSGSTDTQYF
TRBV2 CASSDRSGSDTQYF
TRBV30 CAWETGVVAGELFF
TRBV5-1 CASSRATGSQYEQYF
TRBV5-1 CASSLGLAGGDTQYF
TRBV29-1 CSGEGEYGTPSSYEQYF
TRBV5-1 CASSLASGANVLTF
TRBV28 CASILPETANTEAFF
TRBV4-2 CASSQDQIPGYNEQFF
TRBV9 CASSPRGNYYNEQFF
TRBV2 CASKQETQYF
TRBV28 CASTVTSPNNEQFF
TRBV6-5 CASSLRLAAYNEQFF
TRBV7-6 CASSPGTSTDTQYF
TRBV9 CASSVGPHGASTDTQYF
TRBV29-1 CSASELNTQYF
TRBV4-1 CASSQAGTAGSGELFF
TRBV5-6 CASKRDTGELFF
TRBV30 CAWRPPGLYNEQFF
TRBV25-1 CASSEGGRGKGNEQFF
TRBV23-1 CASSRGNLGQETQYF
TRBV30 CAWAPTTGELFF
TRBV7-2 CASSSGQHKTQYF
TRBV5-1 CASSFGQSGTEAFF
TRBV6-5 CASSKGQLKNIQYF
TRBV14 CASSRGQFEAFF
TRBV7-2 CASSPSEPDTQYF
TRBV7-2 CASSFRSAYGYTF
TRBV21-1 CASTPGGGPGELFF
TRBV9 CASSLQQTGNEQFF